What follows is one T cell receptor (beta chain) and its context. Its antigen specificity is not known. No base quality values were provided; no much bigger clone lies one nucleotide off. The CDR3 numbers 16 residues from cysteine through phenylalanine. The only DNA kept is the CDR3, 48 bases in frame from the first base. Cut back by 5 bases and 0 bases, the V and J ends lie 14 bases apart. This sample is drawn from a study of T-cell memory formation after mild COVID-19 (dated by TCRdb to the early 2020s). Context from the whole study: Most TCR sequence clusters were specific to one of the two donors. Longitudinal TCRalpha and TCRbeta repertoire sequencing tracked T-cell clones expanding and contracting after mild COVID-19 in a couple of donors. Two young, previously healthy adult volunteers made up the cohort, one male and one female.

The instrument was an Illumina NovaSeq 6000. Using 5'RACE with constant-segment primers, TCRalpha and TCRbeta cDNA libraries were constructed, with sample barcodes and unique molecular identifiers added in the process. Trizol reagent was used to extract RNA from every sample. The libraries were amplified in two PCR steps, and the second step added a second sample barcode and Illumina TruSeq adapters. Sequencing of the libraries was done on an Illumina NovaSeq, producing 2 x 150 bp paired-end reads. As for how the authors treated the data: Reads were demultiplexed and collapsed into UMI-guided consensus sequences with migec v1.2.7. Using mixcr v2.1.11, UMI consensuses were aligned to TRA and TRB V and J templates and then assembled into clonotypes. A clonotype was counted as expanded or contracted only if both edgeR and NoisET called the change significant, with noise models trained on biological replicates. For edgeR calls, a false discovery rate-adjusted p below 0.01 and a log2 fold-change threshold of 1 were applied. PCA with hierarchical clustering of max-normalized trajectories of the 1000 most abundant clonotypes was used as exploratory dynamics analysis. The CD4 or CD8 phenotype of responding clones was assigned using the separately sequenced CD4+ and CD8+ repertoires. TCRdb reanalyzed the raw reads on its own, using fastp at Q25 for trimming and MiXCR for clone calling, and kept in-frame beta chains. Each record represents a unique CDR3 protein, reported with the most common genes and DNA among its rows. In this record, the V and J calls reflect TCRdb's handling and not the investigators' own analysis. For this sample there are about 410,000 distinct CDR3 sequences; about 22% appear just once. In total, the top ten clones hold about 12% of the sample.

General conclusions and limits of the study: Contracting CD4+ clones were located mainly in the CM and EM memory subsets, whereas CD8+ clones were found to be enriched in EMRA. Some responding clones were detected in pre-infection memory, suggesting pre-existing cross-reactive memory T cells joined the SARS-CoV-2 response. The study included only a couple of mild cases, and larger cohorts that include severe cases with pre-infection samples were judged to be necessary. Whether the second-wave clones peaking on day 37 were SARS-CoV-2 specific was not confirmed. From day 15 to 85, contracting clones showed balanced CD4/CD8 phenotypes, whereas a second wave of clones that expanded from day 15 to 37 leaned towards CD4+.

Ficoll-Paque density gradient centrifugation was used to isolate PBMCs. The material sequenced was PBMCs or a T cell subset sorted from them (not recorded which). The clonotype originates from an adult woman who had mild COVID-19 (a few samples of this study predate the infection). The sample titles of this study are shuffled in the database, so cell type and time point are left out; the donor was told from shared clones. The rearranged segments are TRBV12-3 or TRBV12-4 and TRBJ1-3; the D gene identity is not certain. The CDR3 sequence is CASSLSGARSGNTIYF. At the DNA level, the sequence is TGTGCCAGCAGTCTATCAGGAGCCCGCTCTGGAAACACCATATATTTT.